The sequence of this T cell receptor (beta chain) was determined in a study of blood T cell repertoires in COVID-19 (dated by TCRdb to about 2020). The study in broad terms: Collaborator samples came from the United States, Italy and Spain and covered acute and convalescent phases of COVID-19. Deeply sampled blood TCRbeta repertoires from subjects exposed to, actively infected with, or recovered from COVID-19 were included in the dataset. Where available, HLA class I and class II types were taken from metadata supplied by the sample provider and were not determined by assay-based typing. Nearly every sample came with metadata listing a de-identified subject ID, COVID-19 status, age in years and sex. A freely available public database, intended as a resource for researchers studying the immune response to SARS-CoV-2, is where the repertoires were released. The material from the prospective study consisted of cDNA or gDNA derived from T cells, B-cell-depleted T cells, or PBMCs. Samples came from the ongoing ImmuneRACE study (first 160 participants) plus 1,254 subjects from 6 global collaborators. Broad study findings and their caveats: How much clinical and demographic metadata was included differed by source and by participant, and the metadata was provided uncurated.

The immunoSEQ Assay, a bias-controlled multiplex PCR, was used to amplify TCRbeta CDR3 regions from genomic DNA. The authors processed their data as follows. Within the assay, amplification of reference gene primers was used to estimate how many nucleated cells each sample contained. To quantify the absolute abundance of each unique TCRbeta CDR3 rearrangement, sequence reads were collapsed and filtered. For each sample, productive Simpson clonality was calculated as the square root of Simpson's diversity index across productive rearrangements. TCRdb holds this immuneACCESS table with in-frame rearrangements only. Some clones are missing; in checked studies, unresolved V genes explain under half, and the rest has no known cause. The V and J calls and clone size were taken over from that table, and D and trimming were inferred from the DNA. Within this sample are 200,000 to 300,000 clones, with about 89% of them counted one time only. The ten most abundant clones make up approximately 4.1% of the sample.

Worth noting for this clone: Its antigen specificity is not known. Base quality data are lacking; no much larger clone is found one base away.

In the prospective study, participants were roughly 18 to 90 years old, resided in under 30 geographic areas of the United States, and were enrolled through a virtual design. To assign participants to cohorts, the prospective study relied on clinical history that participants themselves reported in a screening survey and a study questionnaire. ImmuneRACE Cohort 3 recovered participants were defined by two consecutive negative NP/OP PCR tests, healthcare professional clearance, or symptom resolution. In the prospective study, mobile phlebotomists collected whole blood, serum and a nasopharyngeal or oropharyngeal swab from each participant. Prospective study participants could optionally give additional blood draws and questionnaires over an approximately two-month period. Before DNA extraction, prospective study blood samples were shipped either frozen or at room temperature. V loses 2 bases, J loses 5 bases, and the germline ends lie 6 bases apart. The CDR3 sequence holds 12 residues, the cysteine and phenylalanine included. Only the CDR3 part of the read is kept: 36 bases, read in frame from the first base. Taken from the germline V gene, the CDR1 and CDR2 loops are SGHTA and FQGNSA.

The V and J genes are TRBV7-2 and TRBJ1-1, and TRBD1 may be the D gene, going by 5 matching bases. The receptor was isolated from a woman aged 30 to 39 who had recovered from COVID-19. The sequencing input was PBMCs or T cells enriched from blood (not recorded which). The bases read TGTGCCAGCAGCTTACGGACAACTGAAGCTTTCTTT. The resulting protein is CASSLRTTEAFF.